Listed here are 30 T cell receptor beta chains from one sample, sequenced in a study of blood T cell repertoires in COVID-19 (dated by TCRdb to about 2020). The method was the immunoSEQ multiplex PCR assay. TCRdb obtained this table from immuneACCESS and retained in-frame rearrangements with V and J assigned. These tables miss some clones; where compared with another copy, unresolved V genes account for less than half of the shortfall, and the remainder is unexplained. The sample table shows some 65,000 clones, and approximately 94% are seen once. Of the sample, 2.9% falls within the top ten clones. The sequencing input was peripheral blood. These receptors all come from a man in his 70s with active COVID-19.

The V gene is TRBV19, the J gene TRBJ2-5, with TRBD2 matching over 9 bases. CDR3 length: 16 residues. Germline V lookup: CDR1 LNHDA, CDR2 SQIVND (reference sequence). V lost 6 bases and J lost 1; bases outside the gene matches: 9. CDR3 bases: TGTGCCAGTAGGGTTGAGGGCGGGGGGGCCCAAGAGACCCAGTACTTC. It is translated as CASRVEGGGAQETQYF.

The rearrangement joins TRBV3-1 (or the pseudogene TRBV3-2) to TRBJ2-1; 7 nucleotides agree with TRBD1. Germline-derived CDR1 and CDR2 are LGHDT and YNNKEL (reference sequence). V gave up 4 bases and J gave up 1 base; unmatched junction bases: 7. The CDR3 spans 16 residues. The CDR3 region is CASSPPGQVSYNEQFF. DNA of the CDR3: TGTGCCAGCAGCCCGCCTGGACAGGTGTCCTACAATGAGCAGTTCTTC.

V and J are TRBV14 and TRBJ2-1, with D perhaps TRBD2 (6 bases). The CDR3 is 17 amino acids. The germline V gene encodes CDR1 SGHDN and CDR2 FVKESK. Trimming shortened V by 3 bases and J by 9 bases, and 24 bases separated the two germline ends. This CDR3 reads CASSHLLGSGLPGEQFF. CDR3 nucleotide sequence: TGTGCCAGCAGCCACCTTCTCGGGTCGGGACTTCCAGGTGAGCAGTTCTTC.

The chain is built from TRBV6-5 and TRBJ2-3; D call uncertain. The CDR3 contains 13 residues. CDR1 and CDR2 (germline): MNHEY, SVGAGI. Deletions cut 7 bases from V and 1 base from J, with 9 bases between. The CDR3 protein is CASKMSGTDTQYF. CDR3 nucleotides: TGTGCCAGCAAGATGTCGGGCACAGATACGCAGTATTTT.

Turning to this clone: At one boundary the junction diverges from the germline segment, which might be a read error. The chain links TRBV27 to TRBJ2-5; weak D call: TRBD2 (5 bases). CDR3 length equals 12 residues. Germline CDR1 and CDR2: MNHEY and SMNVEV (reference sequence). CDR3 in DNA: TGCGGAGTAGGAGGCCTCCGAGAGACCCAGTACTTC. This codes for CGVGGLRETQYF.

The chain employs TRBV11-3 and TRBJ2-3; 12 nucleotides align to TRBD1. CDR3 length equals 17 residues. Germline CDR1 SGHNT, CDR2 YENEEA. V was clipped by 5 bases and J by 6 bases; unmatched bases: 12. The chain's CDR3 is CASSPTSGTGGVDTQYF. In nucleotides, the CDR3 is TGTGCCAGCAGCCCGACATCCGGGACAGGGGGCGTCGATACGCAGTATTTT.

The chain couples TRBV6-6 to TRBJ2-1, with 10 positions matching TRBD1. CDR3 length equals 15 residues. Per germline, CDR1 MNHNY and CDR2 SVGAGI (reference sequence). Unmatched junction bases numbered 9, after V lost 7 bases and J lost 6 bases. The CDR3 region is CASTKTGGGGNEQFF. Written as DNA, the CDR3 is TGTGCCAGCACAAAGACAGGGGGCGGCGGCAATGAGCAGTTCTTC.

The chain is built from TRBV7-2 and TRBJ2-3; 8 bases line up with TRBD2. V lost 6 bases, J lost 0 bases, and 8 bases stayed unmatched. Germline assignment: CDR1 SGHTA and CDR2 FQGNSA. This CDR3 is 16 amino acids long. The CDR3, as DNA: TGTGCCAGCAGTCCTTTAGCGGGGTCAAGCACAGATACGCAGTATTTT. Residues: CASSPLAGSSTDTQYF.

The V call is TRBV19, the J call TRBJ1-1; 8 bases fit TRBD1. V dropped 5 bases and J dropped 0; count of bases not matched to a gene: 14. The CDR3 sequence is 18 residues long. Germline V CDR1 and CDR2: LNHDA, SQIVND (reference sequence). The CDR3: CASSSPRPGGVMNTEAFF. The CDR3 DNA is TGTGCCAGTAGTTCCCCCCGCCCAGGGGGCGTCATGAACACTGAAGCTTTCTTT.

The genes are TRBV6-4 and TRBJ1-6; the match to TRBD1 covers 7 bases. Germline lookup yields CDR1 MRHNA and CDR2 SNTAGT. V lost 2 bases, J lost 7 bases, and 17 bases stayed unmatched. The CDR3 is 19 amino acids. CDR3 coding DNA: TGTGCCAGCAGTGACCCTCGACAGGGACCTATGGGACGGAATTCACCCCTCCACTTT. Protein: CASSDPRQGPMGRNSPLHF.

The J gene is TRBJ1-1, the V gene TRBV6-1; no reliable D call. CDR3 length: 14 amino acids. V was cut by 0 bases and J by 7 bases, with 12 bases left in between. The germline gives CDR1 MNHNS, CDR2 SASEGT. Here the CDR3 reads CASSEASARNEAFF. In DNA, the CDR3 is TGTGCCAGCAGTGAAGCCTCCGCTAGGAATGAAGCTTTCTTT.

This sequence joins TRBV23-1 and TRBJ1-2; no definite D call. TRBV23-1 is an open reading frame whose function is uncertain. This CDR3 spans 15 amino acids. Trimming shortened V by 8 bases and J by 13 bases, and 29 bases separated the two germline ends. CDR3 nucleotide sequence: TGCGCCAGCGTGGGCCCGCGGGCGCCCCCAGACGCGAGCACCTTC. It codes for CASVGPRAPPDASTF.

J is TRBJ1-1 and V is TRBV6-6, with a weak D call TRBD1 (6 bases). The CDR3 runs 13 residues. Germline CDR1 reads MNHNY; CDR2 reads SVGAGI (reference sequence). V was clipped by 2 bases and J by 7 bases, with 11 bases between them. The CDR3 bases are TGTGCCAGCAGTTACAACAGGGTAGGTGAAGCTTTCTTT. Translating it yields CASSYNRVGEAFF.

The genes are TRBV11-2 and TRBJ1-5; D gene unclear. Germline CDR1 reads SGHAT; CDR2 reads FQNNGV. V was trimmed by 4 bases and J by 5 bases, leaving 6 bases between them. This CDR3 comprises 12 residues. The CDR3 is CASSSSDQPQHF. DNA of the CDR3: TGTGCCAGCAGCTCATCAGATCAGCCCCAGCATTTT.

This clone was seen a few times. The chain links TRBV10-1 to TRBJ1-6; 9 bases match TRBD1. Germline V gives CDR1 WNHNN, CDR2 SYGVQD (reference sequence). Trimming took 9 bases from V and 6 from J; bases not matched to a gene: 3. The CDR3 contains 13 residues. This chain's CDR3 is CASTGGLNSPLHF. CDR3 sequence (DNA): TGCGCCAGTACAGGGGGCCTTAATTCACCCCTCCACTTT.

The CDR3 DNA follows: TGTGCCAGCTCACCCGGACATACGGAGTTGGGAGAGCAGTACGTC. It codes for CASSPGHTELGEQYV. The J gene is TRBJ2-7, the V gene TRBV18; D possibly corresponds to TRBD1 (5 bases). This CDR3 has 15 residues. The ends were cut back, 3 bases at V and 7 bases at J, with 19 bases in the middle. Looked up from germline, CDR1 is KGHSH and CDR2 is LQKENI.

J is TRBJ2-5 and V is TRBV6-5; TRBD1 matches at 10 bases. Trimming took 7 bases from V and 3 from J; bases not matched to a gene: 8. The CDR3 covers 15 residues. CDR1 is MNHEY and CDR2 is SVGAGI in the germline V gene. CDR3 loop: CASNRRTGGKETQYF. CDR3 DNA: TGTGCCAGCAATCGACGGACAGGGGGTAAAGAGACCCAGTACTTC.

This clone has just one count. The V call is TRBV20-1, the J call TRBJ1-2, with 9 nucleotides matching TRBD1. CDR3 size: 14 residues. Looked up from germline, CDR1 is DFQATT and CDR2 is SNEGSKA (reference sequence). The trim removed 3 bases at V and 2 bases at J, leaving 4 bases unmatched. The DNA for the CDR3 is TGCAGTGCTAGTACAGGACAGGGGAACTATGGCTACACCTTC. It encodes CSASTGQGNYGYTF.

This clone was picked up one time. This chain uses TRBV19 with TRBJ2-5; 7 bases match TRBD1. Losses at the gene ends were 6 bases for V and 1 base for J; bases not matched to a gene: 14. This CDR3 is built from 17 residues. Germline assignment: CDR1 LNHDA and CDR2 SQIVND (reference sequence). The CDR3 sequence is CASSRTWTGGGQETQYF. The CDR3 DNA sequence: TGTGCCAGTAGCCGAACCTGGACAGGTGGGGGCCAAGAGACCCAGTACTTC.

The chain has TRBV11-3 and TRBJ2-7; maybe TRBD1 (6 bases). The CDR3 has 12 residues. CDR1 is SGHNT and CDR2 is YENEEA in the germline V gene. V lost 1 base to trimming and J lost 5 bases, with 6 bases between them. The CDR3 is CASSLAGDEQYF. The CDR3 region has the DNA TGTGCCAGCAGCTTAGCAGGGGACGAGCAGTACTTC.

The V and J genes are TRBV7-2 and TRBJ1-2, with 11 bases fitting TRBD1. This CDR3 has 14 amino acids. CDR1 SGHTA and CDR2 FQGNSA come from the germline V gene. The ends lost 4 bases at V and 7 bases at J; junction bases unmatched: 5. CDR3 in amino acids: CASSSGTGGSGYTF. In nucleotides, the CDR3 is TGTGCCAGCAGCTCCGGGACAGGGGGGAGTGGCTACACCTTC.

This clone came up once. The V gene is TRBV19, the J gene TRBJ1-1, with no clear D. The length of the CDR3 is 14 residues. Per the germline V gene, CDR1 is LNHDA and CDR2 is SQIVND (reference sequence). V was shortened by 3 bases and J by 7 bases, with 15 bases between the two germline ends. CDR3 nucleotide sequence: TGTGCCAGTAGTATCGGGTTAAAGGCGGATGAAGCTTTCTTT. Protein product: CASSIGLKADEAFF.

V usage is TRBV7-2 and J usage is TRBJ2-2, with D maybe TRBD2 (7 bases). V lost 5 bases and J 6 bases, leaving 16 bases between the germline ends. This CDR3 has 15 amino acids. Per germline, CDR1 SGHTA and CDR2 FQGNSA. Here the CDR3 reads CASSPWGGDAGELFF. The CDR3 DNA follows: TGTGCCAGCAGCCCCTGGGGGGGCGACGCCGGGGAGCTGTTTTTT.

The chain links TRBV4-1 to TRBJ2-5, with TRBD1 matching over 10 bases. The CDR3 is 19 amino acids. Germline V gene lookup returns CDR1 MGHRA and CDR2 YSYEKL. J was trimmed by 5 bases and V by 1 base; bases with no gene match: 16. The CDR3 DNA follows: TGCGCCAGCAGCCAAGGGACAGGGGGGATGGTTGGGTCGGCGGAGACCCAGTACTTC. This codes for CASSQGTGGMVGSAETQYF.

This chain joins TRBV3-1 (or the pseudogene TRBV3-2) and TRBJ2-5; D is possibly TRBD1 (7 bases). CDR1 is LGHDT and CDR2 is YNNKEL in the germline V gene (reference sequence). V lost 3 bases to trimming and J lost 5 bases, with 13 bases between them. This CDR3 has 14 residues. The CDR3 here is CASSQTGLAETQYF. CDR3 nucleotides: TGTGCCAGCAGCCAGACAGGGCTAGCGGAGACCCAGTACTTC.

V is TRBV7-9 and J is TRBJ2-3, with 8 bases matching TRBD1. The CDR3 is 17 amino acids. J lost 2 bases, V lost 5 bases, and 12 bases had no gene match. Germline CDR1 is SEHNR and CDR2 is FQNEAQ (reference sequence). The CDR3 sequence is CASSPRTGSTFTDTQYF. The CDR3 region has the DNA TGTGCCAGCAGCCCTAGGACAGGGTCCACTTTCACAGATACGCAGTATTTT.

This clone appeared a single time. The CDR3 DNA follows: TGCGCCAGCAGCCAAGATTGGGCCGGCACTAGCACAGATACGCAGTATTTT. This encodes CASSQDWAGTSTDTQYF. The genes are TRBV4-1 and TRBJ2-3; no definite D call. CDR3 size: 17 residues. Trimming left V 0 bases short and J 0 bases short, with 13 bases between. From germline, CDR1 is MGHRA and CDR2 YSYEKL.

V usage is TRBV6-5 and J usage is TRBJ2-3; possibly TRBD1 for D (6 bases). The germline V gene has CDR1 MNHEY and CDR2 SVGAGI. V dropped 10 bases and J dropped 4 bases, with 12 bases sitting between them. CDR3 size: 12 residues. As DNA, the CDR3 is TGTGCCATTCACAGGGTGGCAGATACGCAGTATTTT. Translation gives CAIHRVADTQYF.

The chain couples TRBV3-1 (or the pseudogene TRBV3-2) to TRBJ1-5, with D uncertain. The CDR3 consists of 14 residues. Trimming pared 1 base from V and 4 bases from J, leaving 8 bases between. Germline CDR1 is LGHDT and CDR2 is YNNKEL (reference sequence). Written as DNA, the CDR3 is TGTGCCAGCAGCCAAGGTGGCAGAAATCAGCCCCAGCATTTT. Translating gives CASSQGGRNQPQHF.

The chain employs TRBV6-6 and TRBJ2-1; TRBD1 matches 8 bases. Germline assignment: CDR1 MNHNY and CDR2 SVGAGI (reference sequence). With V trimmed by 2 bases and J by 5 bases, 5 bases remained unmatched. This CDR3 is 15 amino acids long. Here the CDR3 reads CASSYGQGANNEQFF. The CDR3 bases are TGTGCCAGCAGTTACGGGCAGGGGGCCAACAATGAGCAGTTCTTC.